The rows below give T cell receptor beta chains drawn from one sample of a study of graft-versus-host responses after intestinal transplantation. TCRdb keeps only in-frame clones here, not all; method: immunoSEQ multiplex PCR. The sample carries just over 15,000 clones, over 75% recorded once. The starting material was bone marrow, obtained nearly 130 days after intestinal transplantation. The receptors come from a human patient who received an intestinal transplant, so some T cells may come from the graft donor. CDR3s include the opening cysteine and the closing phenylalanine or tryptophan. Fields, in order: V gene, J gene, D gene, clone size, CDR3 protein, CDR3 DNA. D genes are given only for firm matches. Rows give clone size only sometimes, using once, few, many, or a class for an expanded clone.

>TRBV7-3|TRBJ2-2|NA|NA
CASSLAANTGELFF
TGTGCCAGCAGCTTAGCGGCGAACACCGGGGAGCTGTTTTTT
>TRBV11-2|TRBJ2-3|NA|NA
CASSLGLETQYF
TGTGCCAGCAGCTTAGGACTGGAAACGCAGTATTTT
>TRBV14|TRBJ1-1|NA|NA
CASREAGMNTEAFF
TGTGCCAGCAGGGAAGCAGGGATGAACACTGAAGCTTTCTTT
>TRBV10-3|TRBJ2-7|TRBD1|NA
CAISESGDRGNYEQYF
TGTGCCATCAGTGAGTCGGGGGACAGGGGGAACTACGAGCAGTACTTC
>TRBV5-1|TRBJ2-3|TRBD2|NA
CASSLMSGGRASDTQYF
TGCGCCAGCAGCTTGATGTCCGGCGGGAGGGCCTCAGATACGCAGTATTTT
>TRBV9|TRBJ2-3|NA|NA
CASSVSTLLGGTDTQYF
TGTGCCAGCAGCGTCTCGACTCTACTAGGTGGCACAGATACGCAGTATTTT
>TRBV28|TRBJ2-7|TRBD1|NA
CASSLYRQGEQYF
TGTGCCAGCAGTTTATATCGACAGGGCGAGCAGTACTTC
>TRBV2|TRBJ2-6|NA|NA
CASSDWSSGANVLTF
TGTGCCAGCAGTGATTGGAGCTCTGGGGCCAACGTCCTGACTTTC
>TRBV28|TRBJ2-4|TRBD2|NA
CASSPLRLAGDKNIQYF
TGTGCCAGCAGTCCTCTAAGACTAGCGGGAGATAAAAACATTCAGTACTTC
>TRBV12-5|TRBJ2-1|NA|once
CASGAFSLVSYNEQFF
TGTGCTAGTGGTGCATTCTCTCTGGTCTCCTACAATGAGCAGTTCTTC
>TRBV7-8|TRBJ2-3|NA|few
CASSLPGGSTDTQYF
TGTGCCAGCAGCTTGCCCGGCGGGAGCACAGATACGCAGTATTTT
>TRBV13|TRBJ1-5|NA|NA
CASSLGTNQPQHF
TGTGCCAGCAGCTTAGGGACAAATCAGCCCCAGCATTTT
>TRBV9|TRBJ2-6|TRBD2|NA
CASSVLSGISGANVLTF
TGTGCCAGCAGCGTGCTTAGCGGGATCTCTGGGGCCAACGTCCTGACTTTC
>TRBV5-8|TRBJ2-1|NA|NA
CASSWISHQFF
TGTGCCAGCAGCTGGATAAGTCATCAGTTCTTC
>TRBV9|TRBJ1-1|TRBD1|NA
CASTPGTGASEAFF
TGTGCCAGCACCCCCGGGACAGGGGCGTCTGAAGCTTTCTTT
>TRBV4-3|TRBJ1-1|NA|few
CASSQEEGDTEAFF
TGCGCCAGCAGCCAAGAAGAGGGAGACACTGAAGCTTTCTTT
>TRBV28|TRBJ2-7|TRBD2|large
CASRPQRGGSYEQYF
TGTGCCAGCAGGCCCCAGCGCGGGGGCTCCTACGAGCAGTACTTC
>TRBV2|TRBJ2-1|NA|NA
CASTGRAPTHNEQFF
TGTGCCAGCACTGGCCGGGCCCCCACGCACAATGAGCAGTTCTTC
>TRBV19|TRBJ2-5|TRBD2|once
CASSIGGGGQETQYF
TGTGCCAGTAGTATAGGGGGCGGGGGGCAAGAGACCCAGTACTTC
>TRBV7-8|TRBJ2-1|TRBD2|NA
CASSLRRGRGGPAGYNEQFF
TGTGCCAGCAGCTTAAGGAGGGGTAGGGGAGGGCCAGCCGGCTACAATGAGCAGTTCTTC
>TRBV13|TRBJ2-7|NA|once
CASSSRLITHEQYF
TGTGCCAGCAGCTCGAGACTAATAACTCACGAGCAGTACTTC
>TRBV7-2|TRBJ2-2|TRBD2|NA
CASSLNWNWASGKTGELFF
TGTGCCAGCAGCTTAAACTGGAACTGGGCTAGCGGGAAAACCGGGGAGCTGTTTTTT
>TRBV19|TRBJ2-7|NA|NA
CASSPSLGGILYEQYF
TGTGCCAGTAGTCCGTCCCTGGGCGGGATACTTTACGAGCAGTACTTC
>TRBV19|TRBJ1-5|TRBD1|NA
CASRGTGDQPQHF
TGTGCCAGTAGGGGGACAGGGGATCAGCCCCAGCATTTT
>TRBV9|TRBJ1-1|NA|NA
CASSVGRNTEAFF
TGTGCCAGCAGCGTCGGGAGGAACACTGAAGCTTTCTTT
>TRBV30|TRBJ2-7|NA|NA
CAWSVDQGYEQYF
TGTGCCTGGAGTGTTGATCAGGGCTACGAGCAGTACTTC
>TRBV15|TRBJ1-1|NA|NA
CATSSEQMNTEAFF
TGTGCCACCAGCAGCGAACAGATGAACACTGAAGCTTTCTTT
>TRBV27|TRBJ1-6|NA|NA
CASSSQTLDNSPLHF
TGTGCCAGCAGTTCGCAGACTCTTGATAATTCACCCCTCCACTTT
>TRBV28|TRBJ2-5|NA|NA
CASSLQGRLQETQYF
TGTGCCAGCAGTTTGCAGGGGAGATTGCAAGAGACCCAGTACTTC
>TRBV4-3|TRBJ2-1|NA|NA
CASSQDDTLGQFF
TGCGCCAGCAGCCAAGATGACACGTTGGGGCAGTTCTTC
>TRBV6-1|TRBJ1-1|NA|NA
CASSERTLNTEAFF
TGTGCCAGCAGTGAGCGCACTCTGAACACTGAAGCTTTCTTT
>TRBV7-3|TRBJ2-1|TRBD2|NA
CASSFSTSGRNEQFF
TGTGCCAGCAGCTTCTCAACTAGCGGGCGCAATGAGCAGTTCTTC
>TRBV6-5|TRBJ2-7|TRBD2|once
CASSYGTSRNYEQYF
TGTGCCAGCAGTTATGGGACTAGTCGGAACTACGAGCAGTACTTC
>TRBV15|TRBJ2-1|TRBD2|NA
CATSRDGTSGYNEQFF
TGTGCCACCAGCAGAGATGGGACTAGCGGCTACAATGAGCAGTTCTTC
>TRBV29-1|TRBJ1-4|TRBD1|NA
CSVTRGGTNEKLFF
TGCAGCGTAACCAGGGGGGGCACTAATGAAAAACTGTTTTTT
>TRBV19|TRBJ2-1|NA|NA
CASQGSFTDEQFF
TGTGCCAGTCAGGGGAGCTTTACGGATGAGCAGTTCTTC
>TRBV5-6|TRBJ2-2|NA|NA
CASSSSPGTGELFF
TGTGCCAGCAGCTCGTCCCCGGGCACCGGGGAGCTGTTTTTT
>TRBV9|TRBJ2-2|TRBD1|NA
CASSEGDSHTGELFF
TGTGCCAGCAGCGAAGGGGACAGCCACACCGGGGAGCTGTTTTTT
>TRBV6-1|TRBJ1-6|NA|once
CASSEETGAYNSPLHF
TGTGCCAGCAGTGAAGAGACAGGAGCCTATAATTCACCCCTCCACTTT
>TRBV30|TRBJ1-1|NA|few
CAWKRDTEAFF
TGTGCCTGGAAACGGGACACTGAAGCTTTCTTT
>TRBV28|TRBJ2-1|TRBD2|NA
CASSPPRLAAYNEQFF
TGTGCCAGCAGTCCGCCCAGACTAGCGGCGTACAATGAGCAGTTCTTC
>TRBV28|TRBJ1-1|NA|few
CASSVLGSEAFF
TGTGCCAGCAGTGTCCTGGGTAGTGAAGCTTTCTTT
>TRBV6-1|TRBJ1-1|NA|NA
CASSERENTEAFF
TGTGCCAGCAGTGAAAGAGAGAACACTGAAGCTTTCTTT
>TRBV5-8|TRBJ2-7|NA|NA
CASSSSYEQYF
TGTGCCAGCAGCTCCTCCTACGAGCAGTACTTC
>TRBV4-1|TRBJ1-4|NA|NA
CASSQEYRVWEEKLFF
TGCGCCAGCAGCCAAGAATACAGGGTTTGGGAAGAAAAACTGTTTTTT
>TRBV6-1|TRBJ1-2|NA|NA
CASSEGEGFYGYTF
TGTGCCAGCAGTGAAGGAGAAGGGTTCTATGGCTACACCTTC
>TRBV5-1|TRBJ1-1|TRBD1|once
CASSLQGAQTEAFF
TGCGCCAGCAGCCTACAGGGGGCGCAGACTGAAGCTTTCTTT
>TRBV4-1|TRBJ2-7|NA|once
CASSHGTFSSYEQYF
TGCGCCAGCAGCCATGGGACCTTTAGCTCCTACGAGCAGTACTTC